This T cell receptor beta chain was recovered during a study of T cell repertoires in cytomegalovirus infection. About the study: CMV epitopes in the study were HLA-C-restricted (recently identified) and HLA-B-restricted (well studied). Indications came from public TCR beta signatures; they pointed to CMV infection and to a matching HLA type.

With respect to this clonotype: Its antigen is unknown.

In TCRdb, the reads were re-called with MiXCR into one record per CDR3 protein. The profile shows approximately 910,000 distinct CDR3 sequences, approximately 30% of them singletons. Sequencing used cultured CD8+ T cells from PBMCs, obtained from culture after CMV antigen stimulation. This receptor was taken from a human donor in good health (CMV status not recorded). Some clones in this sample may be carry-over from other donors' samples.

CDR3 DNA sequence: TGTGCCAGCAGCCAAGTCTTAGGAGGCCACTATGGCTACACCTTC. It translates to CASSQVLGGHYGYTF. This chain links TRBV14 with TRBJ1-2; no definite D call. V was trimmed by 1 base and J by 3 bases, leaving 12 bases between them. Per germline, CDR1 SGHDN and CDR2 FVKESK. The CDR3 totals 15 residues.